Listed below are T cell receptor beta chains from one sample, sequenced in a study of regulatory T cells. This table comes from immunoSEQ multiplex PCR, and its TCRdb copy is limited to in-frame clones, with some not included. The table shows 21,000 or so clones, with 93% occurring only once. Sequencing used CD8+ T cells sorted from blood. These receptors were obtained from a child aged 2-15 years with CD3G deficiency. Both conserved end residues are part of each CDR3. D genes are given only for firm matches. Size values are once, few and many counts, or a class for expanded clones, and some rows have none.

clone_size: -
d_call: -
v_call: TRBV5-1
j_call: TRBJ1-1
cdr3_nt: TGCGCCAGCAGCTTGGCCGGCTTGGGATTTAACACTGAAGCTTTCTTT
cdr3_aa: CASSLAGLGFNTEAFF

clone_size: -
d_call: -
v_call: TRBV13
j_call: TRBJ2-1
cdr3_nt: TGTGCCAGCAGCACGGGCCTGATAAATGAGCAGTTCTTC
cdr3_aa: CASSTGLINEQFF

clone_size: -
d_call: TRBD1
v_call: TRBV5-1
j_call: TRBJ2-7
cdr3_nt: TGCGCCAGCAGTCACGGGACAGGGGCCTACGAGCAGTACTTC
cdr3_aa: CASSHGTGAYEQYF

clone_size: -
d_call: TRBD2
v_call: TRBV28
j_call: TRBJ2-7
cdr3_nt: TGTGCCAGCAGTAAAGCGGGAGGCTACGAGCAGTACTTC
cdr3_aa: CASSKAGGYEQYF

clone_size: -
d_call: -
v_call: TRBV7-9
j_call: TRBJ2-1
cdr3_nt: TGTGCCAGCAGCTTATACGTCAGCTCCTACAATGAGCAGTTCTTC
cdr3_aa: CASSLYVSSYNEQFF

clone_size: -
d_call: -
v_call: TRBV28
j_call: TRBJ2-1
cdr3_nt: TGTGCCAGCAGTCCCGGGACCGTTATCACCAATGAGCAGTTCTTC
cdr3_aa: CASSPGTVITNEQFF

clone_size: -
d_call: TRBD2
v_call: TRBV5-1
j_call: TRBJ2-7
cdr3_nt: TGCGCCAGCAGTTTAGCGGGATACCCCTCCCACGAGCAGTACTTC
cdr3_aa: CASSLAGYPSHEQYF

clone_size: -
d_call: TRBD2
v_call: TRBV10-3
j_call: TRBJ2-7
cdr3_nt: TGTGCCATCAGCTGGGGGGGGGAAGGCCCCTACGAGCAGTACTTC
cdr3_aa: CAISWGGEGPYEQYF

clone_size: -
d_call: -
v_call: TRBV6-6
j_call: TRBJ2-4
cdr3_nt: TGTGCCAGCAGTTACGGGACACGCCTAGCCAAAAACATTCAGTACTTC
cdr3_aa: CASSYGTRLAKNIQYF

clone_size: -
d_call: -
v_call: TRBV27
j_call: TRBJ2-7
cdr3_nt: TGTGCCAGCAGTCTGACCAGCTCCTACGAGCAGTACTTC
cdr3_aa: CASSLTSSYEQYF

clone_size: -
d_call: -
v_call: TRBV28
j_call: TRBJ2-7
cdr3_nt: TGTGCCAGCAGTGAGGTAGGGTTTTCCCACGAGCAGTACTTC
cdr3_aa: CASSEVGFSHEQYF

clone_size: -
d_call: -
v_call: TRBV6-6
j_call: TRBJ2-7
cdr3_nt: TGTGCCAGCAGTCGCAGGGAGATCTATGAGCAGTACTTC
cdr3_aa: CASSRREIYEQYF

clone_size: -
d_call: -
v_call: TRBV28
j_call: TRBJ2-2
cdr3_nt: TGTGCCAGCAGCCTTCCTACCGGGGAGCTGTTTTTT
cdr3_aa: CASSLPTGELFF

clone_size: -
d_call: TRBD1
v_call: TRBV27
j_call: TRBJ2-7
cdr3_nt: TGTGCCAGTGGACAGGGAACCCACGAGCAGTACTTC
cdr3_aa: CASGQGTHEQYF

clone_size: -
d_call: -
v_call: TRBV5-1
j_call: TRBJ2-7
cdr3_nt: TGCGCCAGCAGGCGGGACGGCTCCTACGAGCAGTACTTC
cdr3_aa: CASRRDGSYEQYF

clone_size: -
d_call: -
v_call: TRBV19
j_call: TRBJ2-1
cdr3_nt: TGTGCCAGTAGTATAGCGGAGGACAATGAGCAGTTCTTC
cdr3_aa: CASSIAEDNEQFF

clone_size: -
d_call: -
v_call: TRBV28
j_call: TRBJ2-5
cdr3_nt: TGTGCCAGCAGTCCCCGGACAGCCGTATACCAAGAGACCCAGTACTTC
cdr3_aa: CASSPRTAVYQETQYF

clone_size: -
d_call: -
v_call: TRBV21-1
j_call: TRBJ2-7
cdr3_nt: TGTGCCAGCAGCCGGGACAACTCCTACGAGCAGTACTTC
cdr3_aa: CASSRDNSYEQYF

clone_size: -
d_call: TRBD1
v_call: TRBV6-1
j_call: TRBJ2-2
cdr3_nt: TGTGCCAGCAGTGAGGGACAGGGAACAAGGATCGCCGGGGAGCTGTTTTTT
cdr3_aa: CASSEGQGTRIAGELFF

clone_size: -
d_call: TRBD2
v_call: TRBV11-2
j_call: TRBJ2-1
cdr3_nt: TGTGCCAGCAGCTCCGTCCCGGGACTAGCGGTAGTGGGCGATGAGCAGTTCTTC
cdr3_aa: CASSSVPGLAVVGDEQFF

clone_size: -
d_call: TRBD2
v_call: TRBV28
j_call: TRBJ2-5
cdr3_nt: TGTGCCAGCAGTTTATGGGGGGGGGAGACCCAGTACTTC
cdr3_aa: CASSLWGGETQYF

clone_size: -
d_call: TRBD2
v_call: TRBV28
j_call: TRBJ2-1
cdr3_nt: TGTGCCAGCAGTTCACCAGGTCGGGGGGACAATGAGCAGTTCTTC
cdr3_aa: CASSSPGRGDNEQFF

clone_size: -
d_call: TRBD1
v_call: TRBV28
j_call: TRBJ2-2
cdr3_nt: TGTGCCAGCAGTTCCGGGACAGGGGTGGGCACCGGGGAGCTGTTTTTT
cdr3_aa: CASSSGTGVGTGELFF

clone_size: -
d_call: -
v_call: TRBV28
j_call: TRBJ1-1
cdr3_nt: TGTGCCAGCCGGGCGAACACTGAAGCTTTCTTT
cdr3_aa: CASRANTEAFF

clone_size: few
d_call: -
v_call: TRBV28
j_call: TRBJ2-7
cdr3_nt: TGTGCCAGCAGTGGGGAGACAGGTCCTCTTTCCTACGAGCAGTACTTC
cdr3_aa: CASSGETGPLSYEQYF

clone_size: -
d_call: TRBD1
v_call: TRBV28
j_call: TRBJ1-2
cdr3_nt: TGTGCCAGCAGTTTACGGACAGGGTATTATGGCTACACCTTC
cdr3_aa: CASSLRTGYYGYTF

clone_size: -
d_call: -
v_call: TRBV27
j_call: TRBJ2-7
cdr3_nt: TGTGCCAGCAGTCTGGGCCCCACTACGGCCCAGTACTTC
cdr3_aa: CASSLGPTTAQYF

clone_size: -
d_call: TRBD1
v_call: TRBV28
j_call: TRBJ2-6
cdr3_nt: TGTGCCAGCAGAGGGACAGGGGGTAATGGGGCCAACGTCCTGACTTTC
cdr3_aa: CASRGTGGNGANVLTF

clone_size: -
d_call: -
v_call: TRBV28
j_call: TRBJ2-7
cdr3_nt: TGTGCCAGCAGCCCCCTAATCGGAAAAGGCTACGAGCAGTACTTC
cdr3_aa: CASSPLIGKGYEQYF

clone_size: -
d_call: -
v_call: TRBV10-2
j_call: TRBJ2-4
cdr3_nt: TGCGCCAGCAGTGAGCAGAAAGCCAAAAACATTCAGTACTTC
cdr3_aa: CASSEQKAKNIQYF

clone_size: -
d_call: TRBD2
v_call: TRBV28
j_call: TRBJ2-1
cdr3_nt: TGTGCCAGCAGTTCAACCGGACTAGCGGGAGCCTACAATGAGCAGTTCTTC
cdr3_aa: CASSSTGLAGAYNEQFF

clone_size: -
d_call: TRBD1
v_call: TRBV28
j_call: TRBJ1-5
cdr3_nt: TGTGCCAGCAGTTCAAGGACAGGCCCCTGGCAGCCCCAGCATTTT
cdr3_aa: CASSSRTGPWQPQHF

clone_size: -
d_call: -
v_call: TRBV6-1
j_call: TRBJ2-7
cdr3_nt: TGTGCCAGCAGTGAACTGGACGGGTACTACGAGCAGTACTTC
cdr3_aa: CASSELDGYYEQYF

clone_size: -
d_call: -
v_call: TRBV28
j_call: TRBJ2-3
cdr3_nt: TGTGCCAGCTCCGAGGGGACAGATACGCAGTATTTT
cdr3_aa: CASSEGTDTQYF

clone_size: -
d_call: -
v_call: TRBV28
j_call: TRBJ2-7
cdr3_nt: TGTGCCAGCAATCAGGGGACTTACGAGCAGTACTTC
cdr3_aa: CASNQGTYEQYF

clone_size: -
d_call: TRBD2
v_call: TRBV28
j_call: TRBJ2-3
cdr3_nt: TGTGCCAGCAGTTTACCCCCGACGGGACTAGCTCCCACAGATACGCAGTATTTT
cdr3_aa: CASSLPPTGLAPTDTQYF

clone_size: -
d_call: -
v_call: TRBV7-9
j_call: TRBJ2-7
cdr3_nt: TGTGCCAGCGGACCAGACGGGGAAGGGCAGTACTTC
cdr3_aa: CASGPDGEGQYF

clone_size: -
d_call: -
v_call: TRBV19
j_call: TRBJ2-1
cdr3_nt: TGTGCCAGTAGTCACACGGCGAATGAGCAGTTCTTC
cdr3_aa: CASSHTANEQFF